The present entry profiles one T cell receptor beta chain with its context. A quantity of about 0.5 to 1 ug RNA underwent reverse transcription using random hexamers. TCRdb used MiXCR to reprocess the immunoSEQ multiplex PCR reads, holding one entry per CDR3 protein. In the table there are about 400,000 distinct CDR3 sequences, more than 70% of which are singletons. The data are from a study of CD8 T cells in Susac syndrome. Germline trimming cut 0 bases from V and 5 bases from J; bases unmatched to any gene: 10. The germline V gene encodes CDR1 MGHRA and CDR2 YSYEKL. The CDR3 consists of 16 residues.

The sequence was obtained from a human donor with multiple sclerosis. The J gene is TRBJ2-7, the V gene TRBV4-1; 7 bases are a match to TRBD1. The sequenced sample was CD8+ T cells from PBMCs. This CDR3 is CASSQDPPGGRDEQYF. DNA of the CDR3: TGCGCCAGCAGCCAAGATCCCCCAGGGGGACGGGACGAGCAGTACTTC.